Listed below are T cell receptor beta chains from one sample, sequenced in a study of T cell changes during pregnancy in multiple sclerosis. The data were produced by immunoSEQ multiplex PCR, yet TCRdb's version contains in-frame clones alone and is incomplete. The data contain 40,000 or so clones, approximately 90% of them seen just once; the ten biggest clones take up more than 20%. The sequences come from CD8+ T cells from peripheral blood mononuclear cells, collected before pregnancy. The receptors were sampled from a female donor with multiple sclerosis, enrolled in a pregnancy study. CDR3s include the opening cysteine and the closing phenylalanine or tryptophan. D genes are given only for firm matches. Size is stated for part of the rows, as once, few or many counts, or as a class when the clone is expanded.

TRBV4-1	-	TRBJ1-4	-	CASSFRRDEKLFF	TGCGCCAGCAGCTTCCGGAGGGATGAAAAACTGTTTTTT
TRBV7-9	once	TRBJ2-3	-	CASTLGGDTQYF	TGTGCCAGCACCCTAGGGGGAGATACGCAGTATTTT
TRBV27	-	TRBJ1-1	-	CASSDGQYTEAFF	TGTGCCAGCAGCGACGGACAGTACACTGAAGCTTTCTTT
TRBV7-9	-	TRBJ2-1	TRBD1	CASIGQGYNEQFF	TGTGCCAGCATCGGACAGGGCTACAATGAGCAGTTCTTC
TRBV28	-	TRBJ2-1	-	CASGLGGSYNEQFF	TGTGCCAGCGGTCTGGGGGGATCCTACAATGAGCAGTTCTTC
TRBV4-1	-	TRBJ2-7	-	CASSQDPGSYEQYF	TGCGCCAGCAGCCAAGATCCAGGGTCCTACGAGCAGTACTTC
TRBV2	-	TRBJ1-1	-	CASSGPEAFF	TGTGCCAGCAGTGGGCCTGAAGCTTTCTTT
TRBV7-9	-	TRBJ1-6	TRBD1	CASSRDSSYNSPLHF	TGTGCCAGCAGTCGGGACAGCTCCTATAATTCACCCCTCCACTTT
TRBV5-1	once	TRBJ2-5	-	CLKLWETQYF	TGCCTCAAGCTCTGGGAGACCCAGTACTTC
TRBV9	few	TRBJ1-1	-	CASSPGTWVNTEAFF	TGTGCCAGCAGCCCAGGGACTTGGGTGAACACTGAAGCTTTCTTT
TRBV29-1	-	TRBJ1-1	TRBD1	CSVVGGPEAFF	TGCAGCGTCGTAGGGGGCCCTGAAGCTTTCTTT
TRBV11-3	-	TRBJ2-2	-	CASSSFGTETGELFF	TGTGCCAGCAGCTCGTTCGGGACTGAGACCGGGGAGCTGTTTTTT
TRBV7-6	-	TRBJ1-1	-	CASSPVVRDTEAFF	TGTGCCAGCAGCCCCGTGGTGAGGGACACTGAAGCTTTCTTT
TRBV28	-	TRBJ2-5	TRBD1	CASSTYRGPGETQYF	TGTGCCAGCAGTACCTACAGGGGGCCGGGAGAGACCCAGTACTTC
TRBV5-8	-	TRBJ2-5	TRBD2	CASSSVAGVQETQYF	TGTGCCAGCAGCTCGGTAGCGGGGGTCCAAGAGACCCAGTACTTC
TRBV27	-	TRBJ2-2	TRBD1	CASSLIGQGAGELFF	TGTGCCAGCAGTTTAATAGGACAGGGGGCCGGGGAGCTGTTTTTT
TRBV6-5	-	TRBJ1-2	-	CASSYSGVGYGYTF	TGTGCCAGCAGTTATTCGGGGGTTGGCTATGGCTACACCTTC
TRBV9	-	TRBJ1-6	TRBD1	CASSVQGASPLHF	TGTGCCAGCAGCGTACAGGGGGCTTCACCCCTCCACTTT
TRBV2	-	TRBJ2-1	-	CATPGDRVTSDEQFF	TGTGCCACCCCCGGTGATCGGGTTACGAGTGATGAGCAGTTCTTC
TRBV10-2	-	TRBJ2-1	-	CASTTNLGVYNEQFF	TGCGCCAGCACCACAAACTTAGGGGTCTACAATGAGCAGTTCTTC
TRBV11-2	-	TRBJ2-7	-	CASSPSPAYEQYF	TGTGCCAGCAGCCCTAGCCCTGCCTACGAGCAGTACTTC
TRBV5-4	-	TRBJ1-1	TRBD1	CASSSQGADEAFF	TGTGCCAGCAGCTCCCAGGGGGCGGATGAAGCTTTCTTT
TRBV9	once	TRBJ1-1	TRBD1	CASSAGQGSEAFF	TGTGCCAGCAGCGCCGGACAGGGCAGTGAAGCTTTCTTT